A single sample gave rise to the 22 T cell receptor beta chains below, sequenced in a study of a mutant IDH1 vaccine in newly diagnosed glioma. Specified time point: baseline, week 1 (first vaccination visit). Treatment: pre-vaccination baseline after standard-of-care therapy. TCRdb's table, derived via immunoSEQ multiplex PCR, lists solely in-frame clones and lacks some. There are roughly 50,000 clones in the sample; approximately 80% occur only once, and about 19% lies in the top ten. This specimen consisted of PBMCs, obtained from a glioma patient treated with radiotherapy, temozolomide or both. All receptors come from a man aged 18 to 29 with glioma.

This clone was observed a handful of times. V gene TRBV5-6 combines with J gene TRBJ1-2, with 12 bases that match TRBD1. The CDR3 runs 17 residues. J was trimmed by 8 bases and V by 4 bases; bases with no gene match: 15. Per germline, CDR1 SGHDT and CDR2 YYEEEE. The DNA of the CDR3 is TGTGCCAGCAGCCTCATCCCGGCGGGACAGGGGGCGCCCGGCTACACCTTC. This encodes CASSLIPAGQGAPGYTF.

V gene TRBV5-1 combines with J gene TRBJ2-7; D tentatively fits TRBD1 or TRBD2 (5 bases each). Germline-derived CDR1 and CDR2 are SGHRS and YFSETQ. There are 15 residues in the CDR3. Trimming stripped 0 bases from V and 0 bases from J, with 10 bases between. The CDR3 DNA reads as TGCGCCAGCAGCTTGGGAGGGGAGAGCTCCTACGAGCAGTACTTC. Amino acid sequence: CASSLGGESSYEQYF.

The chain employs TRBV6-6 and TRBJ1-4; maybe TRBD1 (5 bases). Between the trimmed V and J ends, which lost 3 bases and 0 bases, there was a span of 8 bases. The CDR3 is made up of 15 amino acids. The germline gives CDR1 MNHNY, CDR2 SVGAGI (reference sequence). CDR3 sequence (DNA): TGTGCCAGCAGTTATGGAGGGGCAACTAATGAAAAACTGTTTTTT. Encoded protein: CASSYGGATNEKLFF.

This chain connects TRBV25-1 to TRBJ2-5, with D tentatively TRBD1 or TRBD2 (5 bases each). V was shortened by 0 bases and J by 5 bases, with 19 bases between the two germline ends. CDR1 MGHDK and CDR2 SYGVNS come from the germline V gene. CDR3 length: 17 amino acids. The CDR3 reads CASSEYTVARAGETQYF. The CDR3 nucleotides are TGTGCCAGCAGTGAATATACGGTGGCCAGGGCGGGCGAGACCCAGTACTTC.

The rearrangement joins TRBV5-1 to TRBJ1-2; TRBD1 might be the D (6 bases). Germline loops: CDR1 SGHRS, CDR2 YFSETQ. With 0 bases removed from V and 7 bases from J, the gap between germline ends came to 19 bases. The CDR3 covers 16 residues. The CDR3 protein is CASSLAVGQLSSGYTF. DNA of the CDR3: TGCGCCAGCAGCTTGGCAGTCGGACAGTTGTCGTCTGGCTACACCTTC.

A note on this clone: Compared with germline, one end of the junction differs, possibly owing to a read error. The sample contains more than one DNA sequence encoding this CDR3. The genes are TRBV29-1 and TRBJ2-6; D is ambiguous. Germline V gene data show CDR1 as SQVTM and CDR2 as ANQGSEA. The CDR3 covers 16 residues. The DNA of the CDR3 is TGCAGCGCCCGGACGGGCGGAAGCTCTGGAGCCAACGTCCTGACTTTC. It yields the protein CSARTGGSSGANVLTF.

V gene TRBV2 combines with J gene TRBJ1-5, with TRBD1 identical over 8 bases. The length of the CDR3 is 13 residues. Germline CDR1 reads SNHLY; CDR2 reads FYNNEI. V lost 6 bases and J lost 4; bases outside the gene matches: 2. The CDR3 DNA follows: TGTGCCAGCAGACGGGACAGGAATCAGCCCCAGCATTTT. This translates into CASRRDRNQPQHF.

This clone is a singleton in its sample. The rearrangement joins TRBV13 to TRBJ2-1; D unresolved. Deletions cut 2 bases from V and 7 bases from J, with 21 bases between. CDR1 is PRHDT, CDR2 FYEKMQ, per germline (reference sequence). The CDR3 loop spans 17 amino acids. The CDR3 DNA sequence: TGTGCCAGCAGCTTATATGGCGGTGCATCCAGCCTTAATGAGCAGTTCTTC. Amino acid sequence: CASSLYGGASSLNEQFF.

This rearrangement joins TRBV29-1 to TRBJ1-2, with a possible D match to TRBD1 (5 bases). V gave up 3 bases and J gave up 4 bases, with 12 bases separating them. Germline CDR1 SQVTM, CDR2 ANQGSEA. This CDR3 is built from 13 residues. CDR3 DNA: TGCAGCGTTGATTTCCATGGGGGCTATGGCTACACCTTC. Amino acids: CSVDFHGGYGYTF.

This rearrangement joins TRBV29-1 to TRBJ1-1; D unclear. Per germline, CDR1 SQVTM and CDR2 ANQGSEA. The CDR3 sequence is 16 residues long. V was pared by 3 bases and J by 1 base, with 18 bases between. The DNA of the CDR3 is TGCAGCGTTGACCTATGGGAGGGATTTGGGAACACTGAAGCTTTCTTT. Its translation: CSVDLWEGFGNTEAFF.

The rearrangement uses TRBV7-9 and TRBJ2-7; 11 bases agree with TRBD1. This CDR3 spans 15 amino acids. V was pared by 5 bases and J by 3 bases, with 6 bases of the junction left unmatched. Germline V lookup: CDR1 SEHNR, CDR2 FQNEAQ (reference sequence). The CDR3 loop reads CASSLGQGAYYEQYF. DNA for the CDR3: TGTGCCAGCAGCCTCGGACAGGGGGCTTACTACGAGCAGTACTTC.

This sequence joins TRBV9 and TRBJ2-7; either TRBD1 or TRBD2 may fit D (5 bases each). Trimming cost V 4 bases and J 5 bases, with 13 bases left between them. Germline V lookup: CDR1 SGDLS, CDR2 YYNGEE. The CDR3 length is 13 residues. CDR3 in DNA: TGTGCCAGCAGCCTAGGGACCAGTGACGAGCAGTACTTC. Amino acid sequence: CASSLGTSDEQYF.

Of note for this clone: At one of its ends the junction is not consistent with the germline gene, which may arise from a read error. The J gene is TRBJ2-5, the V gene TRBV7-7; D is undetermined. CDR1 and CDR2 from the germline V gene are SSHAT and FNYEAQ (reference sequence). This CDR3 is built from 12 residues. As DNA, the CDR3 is TGTGCTAGCAGCCCTCTCGGGGAGACCCAGTACTTC. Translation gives CASSPLGETQYF.

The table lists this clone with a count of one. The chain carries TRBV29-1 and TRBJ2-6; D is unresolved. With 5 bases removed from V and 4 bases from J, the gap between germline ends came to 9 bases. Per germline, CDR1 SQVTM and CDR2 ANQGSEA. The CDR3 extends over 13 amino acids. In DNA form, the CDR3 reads TGCAGCGTTCGGGCCTCCGGGGCCAACGTCCTGACTTTC. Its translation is CSVRASGANVLTF. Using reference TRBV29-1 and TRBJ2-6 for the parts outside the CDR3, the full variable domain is SAVISQKPSRDICQRGTSLTIQCQVDSQVTMMFWYRQQPGQSLTLIATANQGSEATYESGFVIDKFPISRPNLTFSTLTVSNMSPEDSSIYLCSVRASGANVLTFGAGSRLTVL.

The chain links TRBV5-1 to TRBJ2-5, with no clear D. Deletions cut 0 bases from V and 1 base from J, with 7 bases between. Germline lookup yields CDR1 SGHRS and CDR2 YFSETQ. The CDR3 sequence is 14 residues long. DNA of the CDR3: TGCGCCAGCAGCTTGGGGTCAGGCCAAGAGACCCAGTACTTC. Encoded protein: CASSLGSGQETQYF.

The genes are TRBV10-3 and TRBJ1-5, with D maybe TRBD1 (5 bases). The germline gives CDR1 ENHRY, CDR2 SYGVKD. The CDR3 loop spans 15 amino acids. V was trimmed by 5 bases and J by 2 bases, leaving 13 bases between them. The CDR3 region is CAISSTGAGNQPQHF. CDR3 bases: TGTGCCATCAGTTCTACAGGTGCAGGCAATCAGCCCCAGCATTTT.

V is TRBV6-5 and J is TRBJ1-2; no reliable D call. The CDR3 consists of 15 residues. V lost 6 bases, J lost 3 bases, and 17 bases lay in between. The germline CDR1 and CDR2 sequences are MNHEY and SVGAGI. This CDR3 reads CASSYKRQVHYGYTF. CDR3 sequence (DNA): TGTGCCAGCAGCTATAAACGACAAGTACACTATGGCTACACCTTC.

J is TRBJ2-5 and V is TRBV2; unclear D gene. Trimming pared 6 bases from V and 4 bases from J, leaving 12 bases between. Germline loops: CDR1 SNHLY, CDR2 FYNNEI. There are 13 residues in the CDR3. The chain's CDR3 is CASRIWSRETQYF. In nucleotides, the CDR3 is TGTGCCAGCAGGATTTGGAGCCGAGAGACCCAGTACTTC.

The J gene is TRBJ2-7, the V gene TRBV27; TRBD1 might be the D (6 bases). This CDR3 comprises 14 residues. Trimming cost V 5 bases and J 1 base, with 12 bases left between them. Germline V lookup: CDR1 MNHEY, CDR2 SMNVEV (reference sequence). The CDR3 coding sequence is TGTGCCAGCAGTGAATGGGACAATTCCTACGAGCAGTACTTC. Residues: CASSEWDNSYEQYF.

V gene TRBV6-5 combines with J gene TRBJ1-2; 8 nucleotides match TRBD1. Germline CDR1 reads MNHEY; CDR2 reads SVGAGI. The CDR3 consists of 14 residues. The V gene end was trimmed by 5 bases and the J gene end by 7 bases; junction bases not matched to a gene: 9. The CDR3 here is CASSPWTGTGGYTF. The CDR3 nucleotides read TGTGCCAGCAGTCCCTGGACAGGGACGGGTGGCTACACCTTC.

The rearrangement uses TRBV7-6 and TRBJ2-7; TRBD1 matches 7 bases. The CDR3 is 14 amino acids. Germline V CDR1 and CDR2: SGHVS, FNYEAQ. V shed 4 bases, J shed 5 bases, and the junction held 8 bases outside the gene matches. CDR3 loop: CASSSLTGIHEQYF. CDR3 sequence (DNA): TGTGCCAGCAGCTCGTTGACAGGGATCCACGAGCAGTACTTC.

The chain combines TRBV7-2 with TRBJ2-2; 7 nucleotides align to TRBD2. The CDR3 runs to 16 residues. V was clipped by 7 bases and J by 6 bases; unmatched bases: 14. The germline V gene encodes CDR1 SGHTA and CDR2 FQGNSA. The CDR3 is CASTDPAGTNAGELFF. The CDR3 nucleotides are TGTGCCAGCACCGACCCAGCCGGGACTAATGCCGGGGAGCTGTTTTTT. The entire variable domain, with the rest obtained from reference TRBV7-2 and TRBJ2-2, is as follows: GAGVSQSPSNKVTEKGKDVELRCDPISGHTALYWYRQSLGQGLEFLIYFQGNSAPDKSGLPSDRFSAERTGGSVSTLTIQRTQQEDSAVYLCASTDPAGTNAGELFFGEGSRLTVL.